This T cell receptor (beta chain) was identified during a study of shared clonotypes between healthy human individuals. Genomic DNA from each subset was divided evenly over several immunoSEQ plates. Per the original data handling: Sequence data from immunoSEQ were junction-only and lacked quality scores; consequently, filtering differed. Assay used: immunoSEQ multiplex PCR; TCRdb lists only in-frame clones, some missing. The D gene and trimming were derived from the DNA, and the V and J assignments and clone size from that table. In the table there are about 2 million clones, roughly 94% of which are singletons. Study-level results: Incomplete sequencing of sorted subsets was indicated by rarefaction despite large depth. The study found about 5% of naive CD4 clonotypes shared across a handful of donors.

Turning to this clone: Its target is not known.

The CDR3 is 14 amino acids. CDR1 is MGHDK, CDR2 SYGVNS, per germline. Trimming cost V 8 bases and J 9 bases, with 17 bases left between them. V gene TRBV25-1 combines with J gene TRBJ1-6; D perhaps matches TRBD1 (6 bases). Sequencing was carried out using naive CD4+ T cells sorted from blood. Noted subset: CD45RA+ positively selected. The source is a man aged 18 to 30 in good health. CDR3 nucleotides: TGTGCCAGCGGACGGGGATTAGGGGGTTCACCCCTCCACTTT. Protein sequence: CASGRGLGGSPLHF.